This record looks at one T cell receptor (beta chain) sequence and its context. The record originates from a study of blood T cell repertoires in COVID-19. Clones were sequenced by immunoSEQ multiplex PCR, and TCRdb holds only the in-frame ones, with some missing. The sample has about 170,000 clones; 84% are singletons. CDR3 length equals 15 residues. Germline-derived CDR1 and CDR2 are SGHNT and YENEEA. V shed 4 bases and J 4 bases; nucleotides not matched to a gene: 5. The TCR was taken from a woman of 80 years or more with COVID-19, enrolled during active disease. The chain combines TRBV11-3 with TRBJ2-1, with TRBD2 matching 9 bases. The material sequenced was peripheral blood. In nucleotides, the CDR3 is TGTGCCAGCAGCTCCTCTAGCGGGGAGTACAATGAGCAGTTCTTC. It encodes CASSSSSGEYNEQFF.